One sample yielded the 11 T cell receptor beta chains listed below, sequenced in a study of Tregs in tolerant kidney transplant recipients. These receptors have no known antigen. Sequenced by immunoSEQ multiplex PCR; TCRdb stores in-frame clones only, minus some. The sample shows 9,500 to 11,000 clones, under 95% of them seen only once. Sequenced here: Tregs from blood cultured with allogeneic cells, sampled before the transplant. The receptor source for this set is a human patient who received a combined kidney and bone marrow transplant.

The chain uses TRBV6-4 and TRBJ1-2; 10 bases map to TRBD1. In germline, CDR1 is MRHNA, CDR2 SNTAGT. The CDR3 totals 14 residues. Trimming at V came to 6 bases and at J to 4 bases, leaving 5 bases not matched to a gene. The CDR3 DNA reads TGTGCCAGCAGCGCGGGACAGGGGTTCTATGGCTACACCTTC. Translation gives CASSAGQGFYGYTF.

This sequence joins TRBV18 and TRBJ1-4; 9 bases are a match to TRBD1. Losses at the gene ends were 6 bases for V and 4 bases for J; bases not matched to a gene: 6. This CDR3 is built from 15 residues. From germline, CDR1 is KGHSH and CDR2 LQKENI. DNA for the CDR3: TGTGCCAGCTCGGCGACAGGGGGGGATAATGAAAAACTGTTTTTT. Protein: CASSATGGDNEKLFF.

The genes are TRBV27 and TRBJ1-1; possible D gene TRBD1, 6 bases. The CDR3 covers 18 residues. Trimming left V 6 bases short and J 0 bases short, with 23 bases between. The germline V gene has CDR1 MNHEY and CDR2 SMNVEV (reference sequence). The CDR3 DNA is TGTGCCAGCAGAAAGGACCGGACAGCTAGTAAAATGAACACTGAAGCTTTCTTT. This sequence encodes CASRKDRTASKMNTEAFF.

The chain links TRBV18 to TRBJ1-4; D ambiguous. CDR1 is KGHSH and CDR2 is LQKENI in the germline V gene. V was pared by 2 bases and J by 8 bases, with 9 bases between. This CDR3 is built from 13 residues. CDR3 DNA: TGTGCCAGCTCACCAATGGAAGGGGAAAAACTGTTTTTT. Translated: CASSPMEGEKLFF. Full variable domain (missing parts from reference TRBV18 and TRBJ1-4): NAGVMQNPRHLVRRRGQEARLRCSPMKGHSHVYWYRQLPEEGLKFMVYLQKENIIDESGMPKERFSAEFPKEGPSILRIQQVVRGDSAAYFCASSPMEGEKLFFGSGTQLSVL.

The chain has TRBV19 and TRBJ1-3, with D hard to call. In germline, CDR1 is LNHDA, CDR2 SQIVND (reference sequence). The CDR3 is 13 residues long. Trimming removed 5 bases from V and 1 base from J, with 6 bases in between. The CDR3 protein is CASSRGSGNTIYF. DNA for the CDR3: TGTGCCAGTAGTCGGGGATCTGGAAACACCATATATTTT. Full variable domain (outside the CDR3, taken from reference TRBV19 and TRBJ1-3): DGGITQSPKYLFRKEGQNVTLSCEQNLNHDAMYWYRQDPGQGLRLIYYSQIVNDFQKGDIAEGYSVSREKKESFPLTVTSAQKNPTAFYLCASSRGSGNTIYFGEGSWLTVV.

This clone was recorded only once. In DNA, the CDR3 is TGTGCCAGCAGCTTAGAGGTTCGGCTGTTTTTT. Translation gives CASSLEVRLFF. The chain combines TRBV11-3 with TRBJ2-2; D is uncertain. V lost 0 bases, J lost 13 bases, and 6 bases lay in between. This CDR3 contains 11 residues. Germline CDR1 reads SGHNT; CDR2 reads YENEEA.

The chain uses TRBV5-6 and TRBJ2-4, with unresolved D. Germline V gene sequence: CDR1 SGHDT, CDR2 YYEEEE. The ends were cut back, 3 bases at V and 8 bases at J, with 12 bases in the middle. This CDR3 is built from 13 residues. The CDR3 bases are TGTGCCAGCAGCTCCCTAGACGGGTACATTCAGTACTTC. Encoded protein: CASSSLDGYIQYF.

This sequence joins TRBV6-6 and TRBJ2-7; D gene unclear. The germline gives CDR1 MNHNY, CDR2 SVGAGI (reference sequence). The CDR3 has 12 residues. The germline V and J ends were trimmed by 5 bases and 2 bases, with 7 bases remaining between them. DNA for the CDR3: TGTGCCAGCAGTCCCGGTGCCTACGAGCAGTACTTC. Protein: CASSPGAYEQYF.

The V call is TRBV28, the J call TRBJ2-7, with 7 positions matching TRBD1. V shed 2 bases, J shed 3 bases, and the junction held 4 bases outside the gene matches. The germline V gene has CDR1 MDHEN and CDR2 SYDVKM. The CDR3 extends over 14 amino acids. CDR3 nucleotide sequence: TGTGCCAGCAGTTTAATTAGGGGGCTCTACGAGCAGTACTTC. Its protein is CASSLIRGLYEQYF.

The chain employs TRBV5-1 and TRBJ1-6; D gene unclear. Germline loops: CDR1 SGHRS, CDR2 YFSETQ. This CDR3 comprises 16 residues. V lost 4 bases and J lost 10, with 21 bases in between. DNA for the CDR3: TGCGCCAGCAGCACCTACCCTGACCCCGGTGTCTCACCCCTCCACTTT. Translated: CASSTYPDPGVSPLHF.

The sample holds one count of this clone. This rearrangement joins TRBV15 to TRBJ2-2; TRBD1 matches at 9 bases. The CDR3 is made up of 15 amino acids. Germline loops: CDR1 LNHNV, CDR2 YYDKDF (reference sequence). V lost 7 bases and J lost 6; bases outside the gene matches: 9. The CDR3 protein is CATKTWDRASGELFF. CDR3 nucleotides: TGTGCCACCAAGACTTGGGACAGGGCGTCCGGGGAGCTGTTTTTT.